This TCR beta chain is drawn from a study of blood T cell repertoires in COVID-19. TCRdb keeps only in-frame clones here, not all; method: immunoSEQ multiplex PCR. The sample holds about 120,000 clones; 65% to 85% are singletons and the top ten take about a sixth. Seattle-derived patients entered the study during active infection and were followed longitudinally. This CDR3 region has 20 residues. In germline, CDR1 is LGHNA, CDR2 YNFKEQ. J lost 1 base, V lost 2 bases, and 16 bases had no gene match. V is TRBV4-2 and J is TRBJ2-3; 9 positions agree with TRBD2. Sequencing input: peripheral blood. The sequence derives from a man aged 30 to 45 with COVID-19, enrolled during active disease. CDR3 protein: CASSQPLGLAGRGGTDTQYF. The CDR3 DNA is TGTGCCAGCAGCCAACCCCTGGGGCTAGCGGGGAGAGGGGGCACAGATACGCAGTATTTT.